The T cell receptor beta chain under discussion was sequenced for a study of blood T cell repertoires in COVID-19. As for the study in general: From T cells, B-cell-depleted T cells, or PBMCs came the material, which was cDNA or gDNA.

In the authors' workflow: The authors estimated nucleated cell counts from reference gene primer amplification. Here immunoSEQ multiplex PCR was the method, and the copy in TCRdb shows in-frame clones only, minus some. V and J calls and clone size follow that table, whereas D and trimming were derived from the DNA. Of hundreds of thousands of clones listed, around 90% are singletons. Per germline, CDR1 SQVTM and CDR2 ANQGSEA. This CDR3 has 13 residues. V lost 3 bases to trimming and J lost 0 bases, with 8 bases between them. Researchers sorted participants into cohorts using their self-reported clinical history.

The rearrangement links TRBV29-1 to TRBJ1-1; D uncertain. Sequencing was done on a sample of PBMCs or T cells enriched from blood (not recorded which). The receptor's source is a woman aged 18-35 years who had recovered from COVID-19. Here the CDR3 DNA reads TGCAGCGTTGAGGGGAGCATGAACACTGAAGCTTTCTTT. This gives the protein CSVEGSMNTEAFF.